This T cell receptor (beta chain) was documented in a study of cytomegalovirus exposure and HLA in healthy donors. CDR3 length: 14 amino acids. Germline values: CDR1 MNHEY, CDR2 SVGAGI. V gave up 2 bases and J gave up 2 bases, with 9 bases separating them. PCR amplification relied on 60 Vbeta primers (plus 13 Jbeta primers). TCRdb keeps only in-frame clones here, not all; method: immunoSEQ multiplex PCR. Here the sample spans around 190,000 clones, 81% being singletons. On this clone itself: Other nucleotide sequences in the sample specify the same CDR3.

The sequenced material came from PBMCs. V gene TRBV6-5 combines with J gene TRBJ1-1, with TRBD1 as a possible D gene (6 bases). The clonotype originates from a man aged 40-50 years in good health and CMV-seropositive. The CDR3 region has the DNA TGTGCCAGCAGTTACGGCAGGGGAAACACTGAAGCTTTCTTT. Its translation is CASSYGRGNTEAFF.